This T cell receptor beta chain was obtained from a study of blood T cell repertoires in COVID-19. Study in general: The origin of the acute and convalescent COVID-19 samples was the United States, Italy and Spain. Sources were T cells, B-cell-depleted T cells, or PBMCs; the material itself was cDNA or gDNA.

Profiled with immunoSEQ multiplex PCR; TCRdb holds only in-frame clones, not every one. Of tens of thousands of clones listed, more than 80% were seen once; the top ten hold 15% to 20%. The V gene end was trimmed by 6 bases and the J gene end by 1 base; junction bases not matched to a gene: 5. The CDR3 covers 15 residues. CDR1 and CDR2 (germline): SEHNR, FQNEAQ (reference sequence). The origin of this receptor is a woman aged 55 to 70 with acute or convalescent COVID-19. J is TRBJ2-3 and V is TRBV7-9; 9 bases line up with TRBD1. Source material: peripheral blood. The CDR3 reads CASSSDRGGTDTQYF. The CDR3 nucleotides read TGTGCCAGCAGTTCGGACAGGGGAGGCACAGATACGCAGTATTTT. Variable domain in full (rest from reference TRBV7-9 and TRBJ2-3): DTGVSQNPRHKITKRGQNVTFRCDPISEHNRLYWYRQTLGQGPEFLTYFQNEAQLEKSRLLSDRFSAERPKGSFSTLEIQRTEQGDSAMYLCASSSDRGGTDTQYFGPGTRLTVL.